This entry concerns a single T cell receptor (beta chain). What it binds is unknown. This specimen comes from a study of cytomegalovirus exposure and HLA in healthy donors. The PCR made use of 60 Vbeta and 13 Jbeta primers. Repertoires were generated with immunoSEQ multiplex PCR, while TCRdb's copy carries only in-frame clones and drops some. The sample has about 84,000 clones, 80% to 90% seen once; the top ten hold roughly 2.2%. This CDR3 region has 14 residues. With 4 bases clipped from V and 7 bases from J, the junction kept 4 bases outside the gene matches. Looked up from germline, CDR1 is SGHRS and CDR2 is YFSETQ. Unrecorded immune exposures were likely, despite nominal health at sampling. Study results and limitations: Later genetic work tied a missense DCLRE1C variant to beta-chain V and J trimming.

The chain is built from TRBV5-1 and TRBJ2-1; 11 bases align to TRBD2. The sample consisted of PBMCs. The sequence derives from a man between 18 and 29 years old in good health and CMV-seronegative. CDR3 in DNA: TGCGCCAGCAGCGTTACTAGCGGGAGTAATGAGCAGTTCTTC. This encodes CASSVTSGSNEQFF.